This is a list of T cell receptor beta chains from one sample in a study of control samples from healthy donors and cancer patients. Sequenced by immunoSEQ multiplex PCR; TCRdb stores in-frame clones only, minus some. Of more than 95,000 clones listed, around 82% are singletons. Sequencing was carried out using blood. The source of these receptors is a woman aged 45-60 years in good health. Each CDR3 is given with its conserved first and last residue. A D gene is named only where the DNA matches it firmly. The size field is filled for only some rows; it gives once, few, many or a size class.

TRBJ1-1 - - 15 TRBV7-3 TGTGCCAGCAGCTTAAATCCGGGATTGAACACTGAAGCTTTCTTT CASSLNPGLNTEAFF
TRBJ1-6 - - 17 TRBV5-6 TGTGCCAGCAGCTCCGGGACGGCCAACTCCTATAATTCACCCCTCCACTTT CASSSGTANSYNSPLHF
TRBJ2-2 - - 12 TRBV24-1 TGTGCCACCGACCAGGGAGCCGGGGAGCTGTTTTTT CATDQGAGELFF
TRBJ1-6 - - 17 TRBV27 TGTGCCAGCAGCCGGATAGTGCAGGGCAAGGATAGGCCACCCCTCCACTTT CASSRIVQGKDRPPLHF
TRBJ2-5 TRBD1 - 15 TRBV7-3 TGTGCCAGCAGCTTACTAGGGGGCGCCCGAGAGACCCAGTACTTC CASSLLGGARETQYF
TRBJ2-2 TRBD1 - 16 TRBV27 TGTGCCAGCAGGGGGGGGGACAGGGTGAACACCGGGGAGCTGTTTTTT CASRGGDRVNTGELFF
TRBJ1-6 - - 13 TRBV27 TGTGCCAGCAGTTTAGGGATCCATTCACCCCTCCACTTT CASSLGIHSPLHF
TRBJ2-1 TRBD2 few 14 TRBV5-4 TGTGCCAGCAGCTTGGTTGGCGGGAGGAATGAGCAGTTCTTC CASSLVGGRNEQFF
TRBJ2-5 TRBD1 - 19 TRBV3-1/TRBV3-2 TGTGCCAGCAGCCAAGATGAAGGGGCAAGGACAGGCGCGGGAGAGACCCAGTACTTC CASSQDEGARTGAGETQYF
TRBJ2-1 TRBD1 - 17 TRBV9 TGTGCCAGCAGCGTAGGGTTAGGGGGACAGGGAATCAATGAGCAGTTCTTC CASSVGLGGQGINEQFF
TRBJ1-2 TRBD1 - 14 TRBV24-1 TGTGCCACCAGTGACGCTACAGGGGTTTATGGCTACACCTTC CATSDATGVYGYTF
TRBJ2-5 - - 15 TRBV6-2/TRBV6-3 TGTGCCAGCAGTTACCCTGGACGGCCCGTCGGGACCCAGTACTTC CASSYPGRPVGTQYF
TRBJ2-5 - few 11 TRBV7-8 TGTGCCAGCAGCACCGAAGAGACCCAGTACTTC CASSTEETQYF
TRBJ2-1 - - 17 TRBV15 TGTGCCACCAGCATATCTGCCGGCGGGGGCCTATACAATGAGCAGTTCTTC CATSISAGGGLYNEQFF
TRBJ2-1 - - 15 TRBV19 TGTGCCAGTAGTCTTGCGGGGAGCTCCTACAATGAGCAGTTCTTC CASSLAGSSYNEQFF
TRBJ1-1 TRBD1 - 14 TRBV19 TGTGCCAGTAGTAGGGACAGGACGAACACTGAAGCTTTCTTT CASSRDRTNTEAFF
TRBJ2-1 TRBD1 - 15 TRBV5-6 TGTGCCAGCAGCTTGATAGGACAGGGCAGGAATGAGCAGTTCTTC CASSLIGQGRNEQFF
TRBJ2-5 TRBD1 - 14 TRBV5-4 TGTGCCAGCAGCTCCGGGACAGCCCAAGAGACCCAGTACTTC CASSSGTAQETQYF
TRBJ2-5 TRBD1 - 15 TRBV13 TGTGCCAGCAGCCATCGGGACAGGGGTGGAGAGGCCCAGTACTTC CASSHRDRGGEAQYF
TRBJ1-6 - - 15 TRBV7-2 TGTGCCAGCAGCCCGGTAGCCTCCTATAATTCACCCCTCCACTTT CASSPVASYNSPLHF
TRBJ1-2 - - 14 TRBV3-1/TRBV3-2 TGTGCCAGCAGCCCGCGACAGAGAGAGGTCGGCTACACCTTC CASSPRQREVGYTF
TRBJ1-5 - - 15 TRBV18 TGTGCCAGCTCACCCAACACAGGAAGCAATCAGCCCCAGCATTTT CASSPNTGSNQPQHF
TRBJ2-7 - - 14 TRBV7-2 TGTGCCAGCAGCTTTAGGGGGGGGATCCACGAGCAGTACTTC CASSFRGGIHEQYF
TRBJ2-3 - - 12 TRBV11-3 TGTGCCAGCAGCGAGTGGGCAGATACGCAGTATTTT CASSEWADTQYF
TRBJ2-3 - once 14 TRBV2 TGTGCCACCAGGGTAGAGAGGGATTCTGATACGCAGTATTTT CATRVERDSDTQYF
TRBJ2-6 - once 14 TRBV7-2 TGTGCCAGCCGTCAGGGCTCTGGGGCCAACGTCCTGACTTTC CASRQGSGANVLTF
TRBJ1-5 - - 15 TRBV19 TGTGCCAGTAGTATAAAGGGAACGGGCAATCAGCCCCAGCATTTT CASSIKGTGNQPQHF
TRBJ2-7 TRBD1 - 12 TRBV29-1 TGCAGCGTTGGGACAGGGGACGGCGAGCAGTACTTC CSVGTGDGEQYF
TRBJ1-2 - once 14 TRBV27 TGTGCCAGCGGACAGAGGGGGGCCCCCTATGGCTACACCTTC CASGQRGAPYGYTF
TRBJ1-5 - once 15 TRBV3-1/TRBV3-2 TGTGCCAGCAGCCAAGGAAGAACGGAGAATCAGCCCCAGCATTTT CASSQGRTENQPQHF
TRBJ2-7 TRBD2 - 14 TRBV6-6 TGTGCCAGCAGCCTTAGCGGGGACTCCTACGAGCAGTACTTC CASSLSGDSYEQYF
TRBJ1-1 - - 15 TRBV7-3 TGTGCCAGCAGCTTAACCCACGACCCCGGAACTGAAGCTTTCTTT CASSLTHDPGTEAFF
TRBJ2-1 TRBD2 - 17 TRBV7-2 TGTGCCAGCAGCACGAGACTAGCGGGAGGGCCCTACAATGAGCAGTTCTTC CASSTRLAGGPYNEQFF
TRBJ2-1 - once 20 TRBV29-1 TGCAGCGTTGTCGTGGGGGCAGGTGAAGTCCATTTTAGCTCCTACAATGAGCAGTTCTTC CSVVVGAGEVHFSSYNEQFF
TRBJ2-1 - - 13 TRBV4-3 TGCGCCAGCAGCCATAACCAGGGTTATGAGCAGTTCTTC CASSHNQGYEQFF
TRBJ2-7 - - 12 TRBV12-3/TRBV12-4 TGTGCCAGCAGCAGGGGACCACTGGAGCAGTACTTC CASSRGPLEQYF
TRBJ2-5 - - 13 TRBV10-1 TGCGCCAGCACAGGGTATAGCCAAGAGACCCAGTACTTC CASTGYSQETQYF
TRBJ1-6 TRBD1 - 14 TRBV27 TGTGCCAGCAGTTTCTGGACAGGGGGCTCACCCCTCCACTTT CASSFWTGGSPLHF
TRBJ2-7 TRBD1 few 14 TRBV19 TGTGCCAGTAGGCCTCAGGGGGAGCGGTACGAGCAGTACTTC CASRPQGERYEQYF
TRBJ2-2 - many 14 TRBV6-6 TGTGCCAGCAGTTACGCACTTTTTACCGGGGAGCTGTTTTTT CASSYALFTGELFF
TRBJ2-7 - - 15 TRBV11-3 TGTGCCAGCAGTCCAAGTACGGGGGGCCCCTACGAGCAGTACTTC CASSPSTGGPYEQYF